This is a list of T cell receptor beta chains from one sample in a study of neurological immune-mediated disorders. TCRdb re-analysed the 5' RACE reads in MiXCR, keeping a single row per CDR3 protein. The table records 84,000 or so distinct CDR3 sequences, around 4% of them present only once. Source material: PBMCs. The receptor set was obtained from a woman in her sixties or seventies with multiple sclerosis. The CDR3 runs from the conserved cysteine through the conserved F or W. The order of the fields is CDR3 length, V gene, J gene, D gene, clone size, CDR3 DNA, CDR3 protein. A D gene is named only where the DNA matches it firmly. Some rows have no size entry. The others give once, few or many, or a class for an expanded clone.

>16|TRBV5-5|TRBJ1-4|-|many
TGTGCCAGCAGCATGGGCCGGCTCGCAACTAATGAAAAACTGTTTTTT
CASSMGRLATNEKLFF
>15|TRBV6-1|TRBJ1-5|-|many
TGTGCCAGCAGTGAACGGGGAGCAGGCAATCAGCCCCAGCATTTT
CASSERGAGNQPQHF
>13|TRBV20-1|TRBJ1-4|-|many
TGCAGTGCTTCACAGGGAGTTGGTGAAAAACTGTTTTTT
CSASQGVGEKLFF
>15|TRBV5-1|TRBJ1-1|-|many
TGCGCCAGCAGCCGTGTTCCCCAAATGAACACTGAAGCTTTCTTT
CASSRVPQMNTEAFF
>15|TRBV18|TRBJ2-7|-|many
TGTGCCAGCTCACCGAGCCGGGACTCTCTCTACGAGCAGTACTTC
CASSPSRDSLYEQYF
>14|TRBV10-3|TRBJ2-1|TRBD2|many
TGTGCCACACAAATAGCGGGGGGGCAGAGTGAGCAGTTCTTC
CATQIAGGQSEQFF
>14|TRBV6-1|TRBJ2-1|TRBD1|many
TGTGCCAGCAGCCTCCTGGGACAGTCGAATGAGCAGTTCTTC
CASSLLGQSNEQFF
>15|TRBV12-3/TRBV12-4|TRBJ1-6|TRBD1|many
TGTGCCAGCAGTTCGACAGGGGGGAAGGGTTCACCCCTCCACTTT
CASSSTGGKGSPLHF
>17|TRBV7-2|TRBJ2-3|-|many
TGTGCCAGCAGCTTAGATGCTGGGGGCCCTAGCACAGATACGCAGTATTTT
CASSLDAGGPSTDTQYF
>14|TRBV20-1|TRBJ1-3|-|many
TGCAGTGCTAGAGGCACTTCGGAAGGAAACACCATATATTTT
CSARGTSEGNTIYF
>15|TRBV5-1|TRBJ2-7|TRBD1|many
TGCGCCAGCAGCTTGGGACAGGGGAGCTCCTACGAGCAGTACTTC
CASSLGQGSSYEQYF
>15|TRBV2|TRBJ2-2|TRBD2|many
TGTGCCAGCACTGTCGGGGGGTCCCTGGCCGGGGAGCTGTTTTTT
CASTVGGSLAGELFF
>13|TRBV15|TRBJ2-3|-|many
TGTGCCACCAGCAGAGACCGGATAGATACGCAGTATTTT
CATSRDRIDTQYF
>13|TRBV27|TRBJ2-5|-|many
TGTGCCAGCCGCGGACACTTACAAGAGACCCAGTACTTC
CASRGHLQETQYF
>14|TRBV12-3/TRBV12-4|TRBJ2-7|-|many
TGTGCCAGCAGTTTAGTAGGGGCTCAGGGCGAGCAGTACTTC
CASSLVGAQGEQYF
>15|TRBV5-1|TRBJ2-6|-|many
TGCGCCAGCAGCTTCGGATCCGGTGGGGCCAACGTCCTGACTTTC
CASSFGSGGANVLTF
>17|TRBV24-1|TRBJ2-3|TRBD1|many
TGTGCCACCAGTGATTGGAACAGGGGAATGGGCACAGATACGCAGTATTTT
CATSDWNRGMGTDTQYF
>12|TRBV28|TRBJ1-1|-|many
TGTGCCAGCAGTCTACAGGGTTTTGAAGCTTTCTTT
CASSLQGFEAFF
>11|TRBV7-9|TRBJ2-5|TRBD2|many
TGTGCCAGCAGCGATAGACTAGCCATTTTCTTC
CASSDRLAIFF
>15|TRBV27|TRBJ1-1|-|many
TGTGCCAGCAGTTTAAGAACGGGAATGAACACTGAAGCTTTCTTT
CASSLRTGMNTEAFF
>14|TRBV9|TRBJ2-7|-|many
TGTGCCAGCAGCCGAACCGGGACCCTGGGCGAGCAGTACTTC
CASSRTGTLGEQYF
>16|TRBV5-1|TRBJ2-3|TRBD2|many
TGCGCCAGCAGCTTGGATGGAGCGGGGGGCACAGATACGCAGTATTTT
CASSLDGAGGTDTQYF
>12|TRBV12-3/TRBV12-4|TRBJ1-2|-|many
TGTGCCAGCAGTCCTGACAGCTATGGCTACACCTTC
CASSPDSYGYTF
>14|TRBV7-9|TRBJ2-7|-|many
TGTGCCAGCAGCTGGGAGCTTTCAGGGCAGGTGCAGTACTTC
CASSWELSGQVQYF
>15|TRBV7-2|TRBJ2-2|TRBD1|-
TGTGCCAGCAGCACCGACAGGGGAAAGACCGGGGAGCTGTTTTTT
CASSTDRGKTGELFF
>16|TRBV12-3/TRBV12-4|TRBJ2-3|TRBD2|many
TGTGCCAGCAGTTCCTTGGGGGGGATAAGCACAGATACGCAGTATTTT
CASSSLGGISTDTQYF
>13|TRBV5-1|TRBJ2-3|-|many
TGCGCCAGCAGAGGCCAGGCCATCGATACGCAGTATTTT
CASRGQAIDTQYF
>16|TRBV7-2|TRBJ2-2|-|many
TGTGCCAGCAGCTTAGCGGCTGGGACCCGGGACGGGGAGCTGTTTTTT
CASSLAAGTRDGELFF
>13|TRBV20-1|TRBJ1-5|-|many
TGCAGTGCCCCCAGGACACAAAATCAGCCCCAGCATTTT
CSAPRTQNQPQHF
>16|TRBV6-5|TRBJ1-4|TRBD1|many
TGTGCCAGCAGTTACTCCGGGACAGCAACTAATGAAAAACTGTTTTTT
CASSYSGTATNEKLFF
>15|TRBV12-3/TRBV12-4|TRBJ2-1|-|many
TGTGCCAGCAGTTTGAACGGGGCGGCGATTAATGAGCAGTTCTTC
CASSLNGAAINEQFF
>14|TRBV9|TRBJ1-1|-|many
TGTGCCAGCAGCGTAGACTCCTTGGGAACTGAAGCTTTCTTT
CASSVDSLGTEAFF
>15|TRBV7-8|TRBJ2-2|-|many
TGTGCCAGCAGCTTAGAGGGCAGGGTGTCCGGGGAGCTGTTTTTT
CASSLEGRVSGELFF
>15|TRBV29-1|TRBJ1-4|TRBD1|many
TGCAGCGTTGAAGTTTGGCAGGGGGCGAGGGAAAAACTGTTTTTT
CSVEVWQGAREKLFF
>14|TRBV5-1|TRBJ1-1|-|many
TGCGCCAGCAGCTCCCAGACGGGGAACACTGAAGCTTTCTTT
CASSSQTGNTEAFF
>13|TRBV14|TRBJ1-1|-|many
TGTGCCAGCAGCGGACAGACCTACACTGAAGCTTTCTTT
CASSGQTYTEAFF
>17|TRBV7-8|TRBJ2-2|TRBD2|many
TGTGCCAGCAGCTTAGTTTATAGCGGGGATTACACCGGGGAGCTGTTTTTT
CASSLVYSGDYTGELFF
>12|TRBV10-1|TRBJ1-3|-|few
TGCGCCAGCAGTGAGAGCGAAAACACCATATATTTT
CASSESENTIYF